Sequencing of this T cell receptor (beta chain) was carried out in a study of T cells in Graves' hyperthyroidism and ophthalmopathy. Study details: Prior to any treatment, at the point of initial diagnosis, peripheral blood was collected.

It was RNA transcripts that yielded the amplified TCR beta CDR3 regions. First-round RT-PCR of the TCR CDR3 relied on the HTBI primer set. One entry per CDR3 protein results from TCRdb running MiXCR on the multiplex PCR reads. The sample has about 350,000 distinct CDR3 sequences; about 14% are singletons. Graves' hyperthyroidism was deemed stable absent ophthalmopathy progression within 18 months. This clonotype was picked up many times. Trimming removed 7 bases from V and 3 bases from J, with 19 bases in between. Germline assignment: CDR1 MDHEN and CDR2 SYDVKM. This CDR3 comprises 15 residues. Sequences were obtained from blood. V and J are TRBV28 and TRBJ2-7; D is possibly TRBD1 (5 bases). The receptor was isolated from a woman aged 25 to 45 with Graves' hyperthyroidism. The CDR3 sequence is CASTTLGAALYEQYF. The CDR3 bases are TGTGCCAGCACCACTTTAGGGGCTGCTCTCTACGAGCAGTACTTC.